These 20 T cell receptor beta chains came from one sample sequenced in a study of CD8+CD57+ T cells in acquired aplastic anemia. Investigators profiled TCR beta VDJ and CDR3 from genomic DNA template. TCRdb re-analysed the reads in MiXCR, keeping a single row per CDR3 protein. The sample lists around 200,000 distinct CDR3 sequences; around half were seen once. What was sequenced was sorted CD4+, CD8+, or CD8+CD57+ T cells (not recorded which) from PBMCs. The source is a human donor in good health, serving as a control.

In this sample, this clonotype turned up many times. The rearrangement joins TRBV20-1 to TRBJ2-7; 11 positions agree with TRBD2. The germline CDR1 and CDR2 sequences are DFQATT and SNEGSKA (reference sequence). J was trimmed by 2 bases and V by 4 bases; bases with no gene match: 7. This CDR3 comprises 15 residues. The CDR3 region is CSATSLAGGTYEQYF. The CDR3 DNA sequence: TGCAGTGCTACTTCCCTAGCGGGGGGAACCTACGAGCAGTACTTC.

This clonotype was recorded many times. The chain carries TRBV20-1 and TRBJ1-5; possible D gene TRBD1, 5 bases. Looked up from germline, CDR1 is DFQATT and CDR2 is SNEGSKA (reference sequence). The CDR3 totals 17 residues. V lost 3 bases and J 2 bases, leaving 20 bases between the germline ends. The CDR3 spells CSASRRHPSGGNQPQHF. DNA for the CDR3: TGCAGTGCTAGTCGACGACACCCGTCGGGGGGCAATCAGCCCCAGCATTTT.

The sample holds many counts of this clonotype. This sequence joins TRBV5-1 and TRBJ2-7, with 8 bases aligning to TRBD1. This CDR3 region has 14 residues. Germline CDR1 SGHRS, CDR2 YFSETQ. V was pared by 7 bases and J by 4 bases, with 10 bases of the junction left unmatched. CDR3: CASSNSGTGYEQYF. The CDR3 DNA reads TGCGCCAGCTCGAATTCCGGGACAGGATACGAGCAGTACTTC.

This chain joins TRBV9 and TRBJ2-5; D possibly corresponds to TRBD1 (6 bases). Germline assignment: CDR1 SGDLS and CDR2 YYNGEE. Trimming stripped 5 bases from V and 1 base from J, with 9 bases between. The length of the CDR3 is 13 residues. Written as DNA, the CDR3 is TGTGCCAGCAGAGGACAGCTCCAAGAGACCCAGTACTTC. It is translated as CASRGQLQETQYF.

The table lists this clonotype with a few counts. The junction and the germline gene differ at one end; a read error may be behind it. The chain couples TRBV3-1 to TRBJ2-5; D possibly corresponds to TRBD1 (5 bases). The CDR3 is 14 amino acids. Germline CDR1 reads LGHDT; CDR2 reads YNNKEL (reference sequence). Here the CDR3 DNA reads TGTGCCAGCAGCGCAGACAGTTACCATGAGACCCAGTACTTC. Translation gives CASSADSYHETQYF.

The chain combines TRBV7-6 with TRBJ2-5; 7 positions agree with TRBD1. J lost 2 bases, V lost 5 bases, and 5 bases had no gene match. The CDR3 consists of 14 residues. The V gene's germline CDR1 is SGHVS and CDR2 FNYEAQ. The CDR3 DNA follows: TGTGCCAGCAGCCAAAAGACAGGGCAAGAGACCCAGTACTTC. Translating gives CASSQKTGQETQYF.

This clonotype was seen repeatedly, ten times or more. The chain links TRBV6-2 or TRBV6-3 to TRBJ2-7, with a possible D match to TRBD1 (6 bases). V was clipped by 9 bases and J by 0 bases, with 12 bases between them. This CDR3 has 13 residues. Germline CDR1 reads MNHEY; CDR2 reads SVGEGT. The CDR3, as DNA: TGTGCCAGTGTACCGGGACACTCCTACGAGCAGTACTTC. Protein product: CASVPGHSYEQYF.

The table lists this clonotype with many counts. The chain couples TRBV7-9 to TRBJ2-2; D unresolved. The CDR3 extends over 13 amino acids. Germline CDR1 SEHNR, CDR2 FQNEAQ (reference sequence). Trimming removed 2 bases from V and 5 bases from J, with 6 bases in between. The CDR3 is CASSLKGTGELFF. The CDR3 bases are TGTGCCAGCAGCTTAAAAGGAACCGGGGAGCTGTTTTTT.

The CDR3 loop reads CATSTTSATYEQYF. The CDR3 bases are TGTGCCACCAGTACAACTAGCGCAACCTACGAGCAGTACTTC. The chain carries TRBV15 and TRBJ2-7; TRBD2 matches at 7 bases. Trimming cost V 6 bases and J 2 bases; bases outside gene matches: 7. The CDR3 runs 14 residues. CDR1 LNHNV and CDR2 YYDKDF come from the germline V gene (reference sequence).

The chain joins TRBV9 to TRBJ1-1, with a tentative D call TRBD1 (6 bases). The CDR3 spans 12 residues. Per the germline V gene, CDR1 is SGDLS and CDR2 is YYNGEE. V was shortened by 4 bases and J by 7 bases, with 11 bases between the two germline ends. The CDR3, as DNA: TGTGCCAGCAGCCTTGGACAGAATGAAGCTTTCTTT. Residues: CASSLGQNEAFF.

The chain carries TRBV7-2 and TRBJ2-3, with 8 nucleotides matching TRBD2. The trim removed 1 base at V and 2 bases at J, leaving 11 bases unmatched. This CDR3 comprises 18 residues. CDR1 SGHTA and CDR2 FQGNSA come from the germline V gene. The CDR3 spells CASSLGRVSGGITDTQYF. Written as DNA, the CDR3 is TGTGCCAGCAGCTTAGGGCGCGTGAGCGGGGGAATCACAGATACGCAGTATTTT.

This clonotype came up many times. The chain employs TRBV2 and TRBJ2-7, with 10 bases lining up with TRBD1. This CDR3 has 18 amino acids. Trimming took 0 bases from V and 5 from J; bases not matched to a gene: 13. Germline V gives CDR1 SNHLY, CDR2 FYNNEI. CDR3: CASSEALPGTGEVHEQYF. CDR3 nucleotide sequence: TGTGCCAGCAGTGAAGCCCTCCCGGGGACAGGGGAAGTCCACGAGCAGTACTTC.

This clonotype occurred many times. The V call is TRBV6-6, the J call TRBJ1-6; 8 nucleotides line up with TRBD1. Germline assignment: CDR1 MNHNY and CDR2 SVGAGI (reference sequence). CDR3 size: 14 residues. J gave up 7 bases and V 5 bases, and 4 bases lay outside the gene matches. The DNA for the CDR3 is TGTGCCAGCAGTCCGACAGGGGAAAATTCACCCCTCCACTTT. It codes for CASSPTGENSPLHF.

This rearrangement joins TRBV25-1 to TRBJ2-2; maybe TRBD2 (6 bases). The length of the CDR3 is 15 residues. Germline V CDR1 and CDR2: MGHDK, SYGVNS. Trimming pared 6 bases from V and 4 bases from J, leaving 15 bases between. The CDR3 region is CASSPRRAGTGELFF. CDR3 DNA: TGTGCCAGCAGCCCACGGAGGGCGGGCACCGGGGAGCTGTTTTTT.

The chain is built from TRBV7-8 and TRBJ2-5; 8 positions match TRBD1. The V and J ends lost 4 bases and 7 bases, in that order; junction bases with no gene match: 2. Germline V CDR1 and CDR2: SGHVS, FQNEAQ. There are 12 residues in the CDR3. Here the CDR3 reads CASSSGTGTQYF. The CDR3 bases are TGTGCCAGCAGCTCCGGGACAGGGACCCAGTACTTC.

This clonotype turned up a few times. A much larger clonotype is one base distant, so this may be a read error. The chain employs TRBV7-9 and TRBJ2-1; D perhaps matches TRBD1 (6 bases). This CDR3 has 15 residues. Per germline, CDR1 SEHNR and CDR2 FQNEAQ (reference sequence). The CDR3 loop reads CVSSLEYRVANEQFF. The CDR3 DNA follows: TGTGTCAGCAGCTTAGAATACAGGGTCGCCAATGAGCAGTTCTTC.

A note on this clonotype: Here the CDR3 omits its conserved ending phenylalanine or tryptophan, so a read error is the likely source. Because the CDR3's place on the DNA is in doubt, the DNA is left out and the CDR3 is given as listed by TCRdb. V and J are TRBV2 and TRBJ1-1. The CDR3 is 9 amino acids in total, end residues counted. The germline V gene has CDR1 SNHLY and CDR2 FYNNEI. CDR3 sequence reads: CASSQPSVS.

The chain is built from TRBV5-1 and TRBJ1-2, with D perhaps matching TRBD1 (5 bases). The CDR3 is 14 residues long. V lost 4 bases and J lost 2, with 12 bases in between. Germline CDR1 and CDR2: SGHRS and YFSETQ. The CDR3 loop is CASSEPQGNYGYTF. CDR3 nucleotides: TGCGCCAGCAGCGAACCCCAGGGAAACTATGGCTACACCTTC. The full variable domain, in which reference TRBV5-1 and TRBJ1-2 provide the parts outside the CDR3, is KAGVTQTPRYLIKTRGQQVTLSCSPISGHRSVSWYQQTPGQGLQFLFEYFSETQRNKGNFPGRFSGRQFSNSRSEMNVSTLELGDSALYLCASSEPQGNYGYTFGSGTRLTVV.

About this clonotype itself: A single base separates this from a much larger clone, so it may be a read error. As DNA, the CDR3 is TGTGCCAGCAGCTCAGGGGGCAGGATTGAAGCTCTCTTT. Translation gives CASSSGGRIEALF. The V gene is TRBV5-1, the J gene TRBJ1-1, with TRBD1 identical over 8 bases. In germline, CDR1 is SGHRS, CDR2 YFSETQ. The CDR3 consists of 13 residues. The variable domain in full, with the rest retrieved from reference TRBV5-1 and TRBJ1-1, is KAGVTQTPRYLIKTRGQQVTLSCSPISGHRSVSWYQQTPGQGLQFLFEYFSETQRNKGNFPGRFSGRQFSNSRSEMNVSTLELGDSALYLCASSSGGRIEALFGQGTRLTVV.

The V and J genes are TRBV9 and TRBJ1-6; D is unclear. Per germline, CDR1 SGDLS and CDR2 YYNGEE. V was clipped by 1 base and J by 8 bases, with 13 bases between them. The CDR3 sequence is 15 residues long. CDR3 protein: CASSVLARFDSPLHF. In DNA form, the CDR3 reads TGTGCCAGCAGCGTACTTGCCCGGTTCGATTCACCCCTCCACTTT.